The T cell receptor beta chain under discussion was sequenced for a study of T cells in Graves' hyperthyroidism and ophthalmopathy. Study results and caveats: Stable hyperthyroidism was told apart from ophthalmopathy by a model built on 13 V-J features. Ophthalmopathy got predicted by the model a median roughly six months before its onset. Peripheral blood also featured most of the thyroid clonotypes expanded above 0.001.

This clonotype was seen only a few times. The antigen is unknown. In making diagnoses, clinical symptoms, serum thyroxine and TRAb, thyroid ultrasound and orbital computed tomography were all used. V was clipped by 8 bases and J by 3 bases, with 17 bases between them. Germline CDR1 reads MNHNS; CDR2 reads SASEGT. The CDR3 extends over 14 amino acids. Authors of the study amplified TCR beta CDR3 regions from RNA transcripts. HTBI primers were the set used in a first-round RT-PCR of the TCR CDR3. TCRdb itself ran the multiplex PCR reads through MiXCR, one entry per CDR3 protein. The sample carries under 300,000 distinct CDR3 sequences, 12% to 15% recorded once.

The gene calls are TRBV6-1 and TRBJ2-7; tentatively, D is TRBD1 or TRBD2 (7 bases each). This TCR derives from a woman in her thirties or forties with Graves' hyperthyroidism. The material sequenced was blood. The CDR3 is CASGGDSGLYEQYF. The CDR3 DNA follows: TGTGCCAGCGGGGGGGACAGCGGACTCTACGAGCAGTACTTC.